One TCR beta chain is described in this entry. The antigen is not known. Produced via immunoSEQ multiplex PCR; TCRdb's table is partial and in-frame only. The sample records about 84,000 clones, approximately 83% being singletons. The sample originates from a study of T cell responses to AZD1222 COVID-19 vaccine. The CDR3 spans 15 residues. From germline, CDR1 is MDHEN and CDR2 SYDVKM. Trimming cost V 3 bases and J 3 bases, with 14 bases left between them. The study's findings and limits: After two AZD1222 doses, spike-specific TCR breadth and depth rose versus day 0. Clonal diversity was possibly underestimated; the donors were predominantly white British and more often female. Dominant at 160-218 and 743-854, vaccine-associated CD4 TCRs also spanned spike.

The rearrangement joins TRBV28 to TRBJ1-2; a weak D match, TRBD1 (6 bases). The source of this sequence is an adult who received the AZD1222 COVID-19 vaccine. The source material was peripheral blood, sampled 28 days after the second AZD1222 dose. The CDR3 DNA reads as TGTGCCAGCAGTTTGATCGTCCAGGGGTACTATGGCTACACCTTC. Residues: CASSLIVQGYYGYTF.